The sequence of this TCR beta chain was determined in a study of T cells in Graves' hyperthyroidism and ophthalmopathy. Authors of the study amplified TCR beta CDR3 regions from RNA transcripts. During a first-round RT-PCR of the TCR CDR3, the HTBI primer set was used. TCRdb ran MiXCR on the multiplex PCR reads and lists one entry per CDR3 protein. In the table there are roughly 560,000 distinct CDR3 sequences, approximately 14% of which are singletons. The V gene's germline CDR1 is SGHTA and CDR2 FQGNSA. V lost 1 base to trimming and J lost 4 bases, with 7 bases between them. The CDR3 totals 13 residues. Regarding the study as a whole: Ophthalmopathy, as predicted by the model, came a median about six months after the prediction. In the blood, most expanded thyroid clonotypes above 0.001 appeared as well.

This clonotype occurred a few times. What it binds is not known. Each ophthalmopathy patient scored at least 3 on the Clinical Activity Score and at least 4 on NOSPECS grade, with duration under 3 months. Cells are PBMCs isolated from roughly 9.3 ml of fresh blood. The chain uses TRBV7-2 and TRBJ1-2; TRBD1 might be the D (5 bases). Specimen: blood. The sequence came from a middle-aged woman with Graves' ophthalmopathy. The CDR3 protein is CASSLVGTYGYTF. DNA of the CDR3: TGTGCCAGCAGCTTAGTGGGGACCTATGGCTACACCTTC.